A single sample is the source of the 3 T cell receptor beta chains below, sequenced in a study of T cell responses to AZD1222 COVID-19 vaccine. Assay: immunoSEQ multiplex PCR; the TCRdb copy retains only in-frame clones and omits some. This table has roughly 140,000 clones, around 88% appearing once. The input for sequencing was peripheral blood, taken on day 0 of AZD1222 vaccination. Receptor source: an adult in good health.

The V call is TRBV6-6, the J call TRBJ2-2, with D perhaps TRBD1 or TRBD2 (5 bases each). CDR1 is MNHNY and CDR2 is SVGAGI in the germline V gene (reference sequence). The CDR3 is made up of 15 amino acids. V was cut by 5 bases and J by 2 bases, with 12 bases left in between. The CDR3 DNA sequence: TGTGCCAGCAGTGCGAGGGACGGTAACACCGGGGAGCTGTTTTTT. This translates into CASSARDGNTGELFF.

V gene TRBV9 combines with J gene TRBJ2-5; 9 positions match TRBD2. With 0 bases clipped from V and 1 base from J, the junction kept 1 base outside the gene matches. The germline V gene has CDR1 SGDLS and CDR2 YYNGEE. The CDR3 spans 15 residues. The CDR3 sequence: CASSVEGLAQETQYF. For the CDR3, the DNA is TGTGCCAGCAGCGTAGAGGGACTAGCCCAAGAGACCCAGTACTTC.

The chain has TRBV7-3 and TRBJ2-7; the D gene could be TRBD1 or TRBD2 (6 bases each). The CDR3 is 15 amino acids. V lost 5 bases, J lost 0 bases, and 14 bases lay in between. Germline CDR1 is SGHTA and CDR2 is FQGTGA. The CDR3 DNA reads TGTGCCAGCAGCCCCGGGGGCGATATCTCCTACGAGCAGTACTTC. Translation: CASSPGGDISYEQYF.